The clone carrying this T cell receptor (beta chain) was observed many times. Antigen specificity is unknown. CDR1 and CDR2 from the germline V gene are SNHLY and FYNNEI. Germline trimming cut 3 bases from V and 2 bases from J; bases unmatched to any gene: 2. The CDR3 has 14 residues. The data were obtained in a study of human T cells and chemical hapten exposure. Study-wide results and limits: No change in TCRs above 1 in 1000 frequency was produced by DPC sensitization.

Time point defined: patch test 3, about 24 weeks after DPC sensitization. Treatment in this sample: therapeutic diphenylcyclopropenone sensitization with weekly scalp DPC. Venepuncture was done earlier than the placement of each patch test. Alopecia patients between 18 and 70 years old and suitable for DPC were used as donors. From whole blood left unfractionated, total RNA was extracted. Via MiXCR, TCRdb re-called the RACE reads, giving one row per CDR3 protein. The data hold tens of thousands of distinct CDR3 sequences, with about 10% observed a single time. The chain is built from TRBV2 and TRBJ2-7; 9 bases map to TRBD2. The sequencing used whole blood, collected in connection with sensitization to the hapten diphenylcyclopropenone (DPC). The origin of this receptor is a woman aged 40 to 50 with alopecia areata. Some clones in this sample may be carry-over from other donors' samples. The CDR3 protein is CASSDVAGAYEQYF. CDR3 nucleotides: TGTGCCAGCAGTGACGTAGCGGGGGCCTACGAGCAGTACTTC.